Below are 18 T cell receptor beta chains sequenced from a single sample in a study of T cells in Graves' hyperthyroidism and ophthalmopathy. TCR beta CDR3 regions were amplified from RNA. First-round RT-PCR with HTBI primers amplified the TCR CDR3 region. TCRdb fed the multiplex PCR reads into MiXCR, producing one record per CDR3 protein. The sample has around 340,000 distinct CDR3 sequences, about 20% seen once; the top ten hold around 47%. Sequenced material: blood. The source of these receptors is a woman aged 45 to 65 with Graves' hyperthyroidism.

This clonotype was counted between two and nine times. This chain joins TRBV27 and TRBJ2-5; D is possibly TRBD2 (5 bases). CDR1 and CDR2 from the germline V gene are MNHEY and SMNVEV (reference sequence). The CDR3 is 15 amino acids. The germline V and J ends were trimmed by 4 bases and 5 bases, with 17 bases remaining between them. The CDR3 nucleotides are TGTGCCAGCAGTTCACCCCGGGCCGGACTGGAGACCCAGTACTTC. Amino acids: CASSSPRAGLETQYF.

The chain uses TRBV3-1 and TRBJ1-5; the D is unclear. Germline CDR1 and CDR2: LGHDT and YNNKEL (reference sequence). CDR3 length equals 13 residues. Trimming left V 4 bases short and J 7 bases short, with 11 bases between. The CDR3 DNA follows: TGTGCCAGCAGCCCTCAGGAGGAGCAGCCCCAGCATTTT. Translated, it gives CASSPQEEQPQHF.

This chain connects TRBV20-1 to TRBJ1-2; 10 nucleotides align to TRBD1. The CDR3 is 14 amino acids. Germline CDR1 reads DFQATT; CDR2 reads SNEGSKA (reference sequence). V trimming: 6 bases; J trimming: 3 bases; junction bases outside the gene matches: 7. This CDR3 reads CSARTGGVDYGYTF. CDR3 DNA: TGCAGTGCGAGGACAGGGGGGGTGGACTATGGCTACACCTTC.

This clonotype was picked up many times. The chain carries TRBV3-1 and TRBJ2-7, with 8 bases lining up with TRBD1. CDR1 LGHDT and CDR2 YNNKEL come from the germline V gene (reference sequence). Unmatched junction bases numbered 6, after V lost 0 bases and J lost 5 bases. The CDR3 consists of 15 residues. CDR3 nucleotide sequence: TGTGCCAGCAGCCAAGACACATCAGGGGGCCACGAGCAGTACTTC. It specifies CASSQDTSGGHEQYF.

The chain is built from TRBV20-1 and TRBJ2-3, with no clear D. CDR1 and CDR2 from the germline V gene are DFQATT and SNEGSKA (reference sequence). The germline V and J ends were trimmed by 3 bases and 1 base, with 11 bases remaining between them. This CDR3 is built from 14 residues. The CDR3 here is CSASPSRGTDTQYF. In DNA, the CDR3 is TGCAGTGCTAGCCCCAGCCGGGGCACAGATACGCAGTATTTT.

This clonotype was seen more than once but under ten times. V gene TRBV5-1 combines with J gene TRBJ2-2, with 14 bases that match TRBD2. V was clipped by 4 bases and J by 7 bases; unmatched bases: 15. Germline-derived CDR1 and CDR2 are SGHRS and YFSETQ. The CDR3 loop spans 19 amino acids. The CDR3 reads CASSRTGGLAGVGGGELFF. CDR3 coding DNA: TGCGCCAGCAGCCGGACAGGGGGACTAGCGGGAGTCGGTGGCGGGGAGCTGTTTTTT.

This clonotype was detected ten times or more. The V and J genes are TRBV28 and TRBJ2-3; tentative D call: TRBD2 (6 bases). Germline values: CDR1 MDHEN, CDR2 SYDVKM. The CDR3 is 15 amino acids. V lost 5 bases and J lost 0, with 12 bases in between. CDR3 nucleotide sequence: TGTGCCAGCAGTACCCCCGGGACTAGCACAGATACGCAGTATTTT. This sequence encodes CASSTPGTSTDTQYF.

On this clonotype itself: Mismatch with germline at one junction end may stem from a read error. The V call is TRBV6-2 or TRBV6-3, the J call TRBJ2-7, with D possibly being TRBD2 (5 bases). The CDR3 totals 13 residues. In germline, CDR1 is MNHEY, CDR2 SVGEGT. CDR3 DNA: TGTGCCGGCAGTCAATCCGAGGGATCGCAGCAGTACTTC. It is translated as CAGSQSEGSQQYF.

This clonotype was observed a handful of times. This chain connects TRBV7-3 to TRBJ2-2; D gene uncertain. Germline V lookup: CDR1 SGHTA, CDR2 FQGTGA. This CDR3 has 14 amino acids. The V end lost 1 base, the J end lost 3 bases, and 6 bases lay between the germline ends. CDR3 sequence: CASSLMRDTGELFF. CDR3 DNA: TGTGCCAGCAGCTTAATGCGAGACACCGGGGAGCTGTTTTTT. The complete variable domain, with remaining parts taken from reference TRBV7-3 and TRBJ2-2, reads GAGVSQTPSNKVTEKGKYVELRCDPISGHTALYWYRQSLGQGPEFLIYFQGTGAADDSGLPNDRFFAVRPEGSVSTLKIQRTERGDSAVYLCASSLMRDTGELFFGEGSRLTVL.

The rearrangement uses TRBV20-1 and TRBJ2-2; TRBD2 matches at 8 bases. CDR3 length: 14 amino acids. Germline V gene lookup returns CDR1 DFQATT and CDR2 SNEGSKA (reference sequence). V trimming: 6 bases; J trimming: 5 bases; junction bases outside the gene matches: 8. CDR3 loop: CSALRGGATGELFF. As DNA, the CDR3 is TGCAGTGCGCTACGGGGGGGCGCGACCGGGGAGCTGTTTTTT.

This clonotype showed up many times. The gene calls are TRBV6-1 and TRBJ1-2; D is ambiguous. V gave up 0 bases and J gave up 4 bases, with 9 bases separating them. This CDR3 region has 14 residues. Per germline, CDR1 MNHNS and CDR2 SASEGT. CDR3 DNA: TGTGCCAGCAGTGAAGCGGGGAACAGCTATGGCTACACCTTC. Translated: CASSEAGNSYGYTF.

This clonotype was recorded many times. The rearrangement links TRBV18 to TRBJ2-1; perhaps TRBD2 as D (6 bases). The V gene lost 3 bases and the J gene lost 10 bases, with 16 bases spanning the gap. CDR1 is KGHSH and CDR2 is LQKENI in the germline V gene. The CDR3 extends over 14 amino acids. This chain's CDR3 is CASSPSVIGLEQFF. The CDR3 coding sequence is TGTGCCAGCTCACCCAGCGTGATAGGACTAGAGCAGTTCTTC.

Only a few counts were recorded for this clonotype. The chain links TRBV4-2 to TRBJ2-3; 10 bases match TRBD2. CDR1 is LGHNA, CDR2 YNFKEQ, per germline. This CDR3 has 17 residues. The V gene end was trimmed by 0 bases and the J gene end by 4 bases; junction bases not matched to a gene: 7. The CDR3 sequence: CASSQDPSGSKADTQYF. In DNA form, the CDR3 reads TGTGCCAGCAGCCAAGATCCTAGCGGGAGTAAGGCAGATACGCAGTATTTT.

CDR3 sequence (DNA): TGTGCCAGCAGTTTATCGGGGCCACGGGGGCTGTTTTTT. Amino acid sequence: CASSLSGPRGLFF. The V gene is TRBV27, the J gene TRBJ2-2; either TRBD1 or TRBD2 may fit D (5 bases each). The germline V and J ends were trimmed by 0 bases and 13 bases, with 12 bases remaining between them. Germline CDR1 is MNHEY and CDR2 is SMNVEV (reference sequence). This CDR3 has 13 residues.

This sequence joins TRBV2 and TRBJ2-1, with D possibly TRBD2 on 6 matching bases. Germline V CDR1 and CDR2: SNHLY, FYNNEI. V was clipped by 4 bases and J by 5 bases, with 18 bases between them. The CDR3 loop spans 16 amino acids. CDR3 in DNA: TGTGCCAGCAGTGCCCCCCGTGGGGGGAACAACAATGAGCAGTTCTTC. Translating it yields CASSAPRGGNNNEQFF.

V gene TRBV12-3 or TRBV12-4 combines with J gene TRBJ2-2; D is unresolved. Trimming removed 3 bases from V and 4 bases from J, with 9 bases in between. The CDR3 is 14 amino acids. The CDR3: CASSLQDLTGELFF. CDR3 in DNA: TGTGCCAGCAGTTTGCAGGACCTCACCGGGGAGCTGTTTTTT.

This clonotype was observed a handful of times. The CDR3 here is CASSEGGGTYNSGLHF. Here the CDR3 DNA reads TGTGCCAGCAGTGAAGGAGGGGGGACATATAATTCGGGCCTCCACTTT. V and J are TRBV6-1 and TRBJ1-6; TRBD1 might be the D (6 bases). CDR1 is MNHNS and CDR2 is SASEGT in the germline V gene. The CDR3 runs to 16 residues. V was cut by 1 base and J by 15 bases, with 22 bases left in between.

The table lists this clonotype with many counts. This chain connects TRBV20-1 to TRBJ2-3, with D possibly TRBD1 on 6 matching bases. The V end was cut by 5 bases, the J end by 2 bases, with 17 bases between. CDR1 is DFQATT and CDR2 is SNEGSKA in the germline V gene (reference sequence). The CDR3 is 15 amino acids. DNA for the CDR3: TGCAGTGCTCATCTGGACAGACACGACACAGATACGCAGTATTTT. As protein: CSAHLDRHDTDTQYF.